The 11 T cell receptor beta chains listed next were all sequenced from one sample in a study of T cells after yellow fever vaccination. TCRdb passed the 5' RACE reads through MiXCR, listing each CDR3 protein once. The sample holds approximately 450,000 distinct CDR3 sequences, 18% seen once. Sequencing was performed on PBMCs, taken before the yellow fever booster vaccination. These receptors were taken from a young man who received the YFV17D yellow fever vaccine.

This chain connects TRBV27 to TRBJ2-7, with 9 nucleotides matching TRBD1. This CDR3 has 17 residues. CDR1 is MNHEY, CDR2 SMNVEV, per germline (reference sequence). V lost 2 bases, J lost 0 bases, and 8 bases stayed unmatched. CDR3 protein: CASSLLPQGAGSYEQYF. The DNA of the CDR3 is TGTGCCAGCAGTTTACTACCACAGGGGGCCGGCTCCTACGAGCAGTACTTC.

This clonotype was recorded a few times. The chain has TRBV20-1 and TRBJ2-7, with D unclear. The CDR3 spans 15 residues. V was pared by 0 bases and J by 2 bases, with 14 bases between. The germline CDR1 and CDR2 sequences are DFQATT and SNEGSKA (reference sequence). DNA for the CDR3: TGCAGTGCTAGAGACCCGAGCATCCCCCCCTACGAGCAGTACTTC. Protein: CSARDPSIPPYEQYF.

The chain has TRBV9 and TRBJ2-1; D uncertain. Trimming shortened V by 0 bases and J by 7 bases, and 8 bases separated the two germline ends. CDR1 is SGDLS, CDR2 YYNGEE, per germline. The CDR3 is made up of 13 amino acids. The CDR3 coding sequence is TGTGCCAGCAGCGTAGGATTCCCTAATGAGCAGTTCTTC. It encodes CASSVGFPNEQFF.

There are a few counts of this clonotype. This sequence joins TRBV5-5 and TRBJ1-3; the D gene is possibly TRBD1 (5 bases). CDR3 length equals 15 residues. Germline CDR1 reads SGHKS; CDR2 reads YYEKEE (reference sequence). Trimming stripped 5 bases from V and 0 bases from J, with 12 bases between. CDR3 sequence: CASRGDLGSGNTIYF. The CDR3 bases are TGTGCCAGCAGAGGGGACTTGGGCTCTGGAAACACCATATATTTT. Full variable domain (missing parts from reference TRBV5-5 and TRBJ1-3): DAGVTQSPTHLIKTRGQQVTLRCSPISGHKSVSWYQQVLGQGPQFIFQYYEKEERGRGNFPDRFSARQFPNYSSELNVNALLLGDSALYLCASRGDLGSGNTIYFGEGSWLTVV.

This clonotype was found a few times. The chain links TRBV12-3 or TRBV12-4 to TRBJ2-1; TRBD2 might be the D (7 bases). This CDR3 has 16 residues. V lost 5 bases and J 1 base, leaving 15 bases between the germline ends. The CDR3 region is CASSPGGGGSYNEQFF. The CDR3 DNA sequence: TGTGCCAGCAGTCCGGGGGGAGGGGGATCCTACAATGAGCAGTTCTTC.

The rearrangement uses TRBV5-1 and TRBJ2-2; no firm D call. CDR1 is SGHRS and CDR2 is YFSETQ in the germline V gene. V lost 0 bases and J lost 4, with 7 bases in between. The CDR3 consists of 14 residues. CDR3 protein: CASSLAFVTGELFF. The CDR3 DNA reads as TGCGCCAGCAGCTTGGCGTTCGTCACCGGGGAGCTGTTTTTT.

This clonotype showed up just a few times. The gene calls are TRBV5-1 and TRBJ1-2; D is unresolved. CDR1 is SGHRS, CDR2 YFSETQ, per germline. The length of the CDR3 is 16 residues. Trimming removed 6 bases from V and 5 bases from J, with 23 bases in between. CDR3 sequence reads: CASTNSGSSGLYGYTF. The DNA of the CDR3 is TGCGCCAGCACCAACTCTGGGAGCTCGGGCCTTTATGGCTACACCTTC.

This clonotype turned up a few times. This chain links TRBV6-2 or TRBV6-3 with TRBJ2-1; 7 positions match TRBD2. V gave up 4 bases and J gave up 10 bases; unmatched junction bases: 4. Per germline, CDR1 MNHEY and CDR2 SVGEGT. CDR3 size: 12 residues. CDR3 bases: TGTGCCAGCAGTTTCGATAGCGGGGAGCAGTTCTTC. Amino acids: CASSFDSGEQFF.

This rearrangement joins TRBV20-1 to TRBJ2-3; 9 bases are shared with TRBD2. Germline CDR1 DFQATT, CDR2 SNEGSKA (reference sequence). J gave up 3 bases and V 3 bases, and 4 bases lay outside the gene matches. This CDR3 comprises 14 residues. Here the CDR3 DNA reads TGCAGTGCTAGTCTCCTAGCGGGGACAGATACGCAGTATTTT. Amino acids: CSASLLAGTDTQYF.

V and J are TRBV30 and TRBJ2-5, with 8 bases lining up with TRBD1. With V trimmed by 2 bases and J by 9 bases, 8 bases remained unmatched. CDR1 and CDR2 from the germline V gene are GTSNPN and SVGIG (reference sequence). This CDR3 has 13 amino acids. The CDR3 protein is CAWSRGQGMPQYF. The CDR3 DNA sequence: TGTGCCTGGAGTCGCGGACAGGGCATGCCCCAGTACTTC. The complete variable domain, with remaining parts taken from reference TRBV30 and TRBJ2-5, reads SQTIHQWPATLVQPVGSPLSLECTVEGTSNPNLYWYRQAAGRGLQLLFYSVGIGQISSEVPQNLSASRPQDRQFILSSKKLLLSDSGFYLCAWSRGQGMPQYFGPGTRLLVL.

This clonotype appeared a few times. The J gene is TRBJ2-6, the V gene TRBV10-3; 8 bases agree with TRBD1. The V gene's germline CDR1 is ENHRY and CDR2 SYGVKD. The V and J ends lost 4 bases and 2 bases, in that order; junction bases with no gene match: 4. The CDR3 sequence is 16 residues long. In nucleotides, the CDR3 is TGTGCCATCAGTGGAACAGGGGGACCTGGGGCCAACGTCCTGACTTTC. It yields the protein CAISGTGGPGANVLTF.